The 19 T cell receptor beta chains presented below share a single source sample, sequenced in a study of blood T cell repertoires in COVID-19. Clones were read by immunoSEQ multiplex PCR, and TCRdb kept only the in-frame ones, dropping some. The top ten clones hold around 4.6% of a sample with 35,000 to 50,000 clones, roughly 85% of them seen once. The sequenced material came from peripheral blood. The receptor set was obtained from a man in his sixties with acute or convalescent COVID-19.

This rearrangement joins TRBV10-3 to TRBJ1-1, with 7 bases lining up with TRBD1. V gave up 5 bases and J gave up 4 bases; unmatched junction bases: 7. Germline lookup yields CDR1 ENHRY and CDR2 SYGVKD. The CDR3 is 14 amino acids. The CDR3 DNA is TGTGCCATCAGTCCTCACCAGGGGGGCACTGAAGCTTTCTTT. Protein product: CAISPHQGGTEAFF.

Details on this clone: A read error may produce the germline difference seen at one junction end. The chain links TRBV15 to TRBJ2-6, with D possibly being TRBD1 (6 bases). This CDR3 comprises 16 residues. CDR1 is LNHNV, CDR2 YYDKDF, per germline (reference sequence). The CDR3 DNA reads as TGTGCCACCAGCAGCGGGACAAACTCTGGGTCCAACGTCCTGACTTTC. It translates to CATSSGTNSGSNVLTF.

V gene TRBV5-1 combines with J gene TRBJ2-5; 11 bases line up with TRBD2. The germline V gene has CDR1 SGHRS and CDR2 YFSETQ. The trim removed 2 bases at V and 5 bases at J, leaving 5 bases unmatched. CDR3 size: 15 residues. The chain's CDR3 is CASSFSGGAVETQYF. The CDR3, as DNA: TGCGCCAGCAGCTTTAGCGGGGGGGCTGTGGAGACCCAGTACTTC.

CDR3 DNA: TGTGCCAGCAGGGGGGGGGCGGGGGCCAAAAACATTCAGTACTTC. As protein: CASRGGAGAKNIQYF. V is TRBV6-5 and J is TRBJ2-4; D is perhaps TRBD2 (7 bases). Germline V gives CDR1 MNHEY, CDR2 SVGAGI. The CDR3 loop spans 15 amino acids. Trimming took 6 bases from V and 1 from J, leaving 13 bases between them.

The chain links TRBV2 to TRBJ2-1; 12 bases agree with TRBD2. Trimming cost V 6 bases and J 8 bases; bases outside gene matches: 14. CDR3 length: 17 residues. Germline CDR1 and CDR2: SNHLY and FYNNEI. The CDR3 loop reads CASRLSAASGRVDEQFF. In DNA, the CDR3 is TGTGCCAGCAGGCTCAGTGCGGCTAGCGGGAGGGTTGATGAGCAGTTCTTC.

The gene calls are TRBV28 and TRBJ2-7; 12 bases agree with TRBD2. Germline lookup yields CDR1 MDHEN and CDR2 SYDVKM. The CDR3 covers 17 residues. Trimming removed 3 bases from V and 7 bases from J; junction bases left unmatched: 13. CDR3 coding DNA: TGTGCCAGCAGTTTTCGCTGGCTAGCGGGAGGGCCTGGGGAGCAGTACTTC. Its protein is CASSFRWLAGGPGEQYF.

This chain connects TRBV11-2 to TRBJ2-7; maybe TRBD2 (7 bases). Germline V gene lookup returns CDR1 SGHAT and CDR2 FQNNGV. Trimming shortened V by 1 base and J by 6 bases, and 10 bases separated the two germline ends. This CDR3 has 13 residues. The CDR3 coding sequence is TGTGCCAGCAGCTTAGTCGGGGGGCGCGAGCAGTACTTC. Translated: CASSLVGGREQYF. Full variable domain (missing parts from reference TRBV11-2 and TRBJ2-7): EAGVAQSPRYKIIEKRQSVAFWCNPISGHATLYWYQQILGQGPKLLIQFQNNGVVDDSQLPKDRFSAERLKGVDSTLKIQPAKLEDSAVYLCASSLVGGREQYFGPGTRLTVT.

This clone was detected once. This chain joins TRBV11-2 and TRBJ2-6; 7 bases are a match to TRBD1. The CDR3 loop spans 18 amino acids. J lost 0 bases, V lost 5 bases, and 10 bases had no gene match. CDR1 is SGHAT and CDR2 is FQNNGV in the germline V gene. CDR3 residues: CASSRRQGTSSGANVLTF. The CDR3 coding sequence is TGTGCCAGCAGCCGGCGACAGGGTACTAGCTCTGGGGCCAACGTCCTGACTTTC. The full variable domain, completed using reference TRBV11-2 and TRBJ2-6, is EAGVAQSPRYKIIEKRQSVAFWCNPISGHATLYWYQQILGQGPKLLIQFQNNGVVDDSQLPKDRFSAERLKGVDSTLKIQPAKLEDSAVYLCASSRRQGTSSGANVLTFGAGSRLTVL.

The V call is TRBV6-1, the J call TRBJ1-5; perhaps TRBD1 as D (6 bases). V was shortened by 0 bases and J by 6 bases, with 12 bases between the two germline ends. CDR1 is MNHNS and CDR2 is SASEGT in the germline V gene. The CDR3 has 15 residues. The CDR3 DNA is TGTGCCAGCAGTGAAGCGCCCGGGGGGCGTCAGCCCCAGCATTTT. Translating gives CASSEAPGGRQPQHF.

This sequence joins TRBV3-1 (or the pseudogene TRBV3-2) and TRBJ1-2, with a possible D match to TRBD1 (5 bases). V was clipped by 1 base and J by 8 bases, with 17 bases between them. CDR1 and CDR2 (germline): LGHDT, YNNKEL (reference sequence). The CDR3 sequence is 15 residues long. Here the CDR3 DNA reads TGTGCCAGCAGCCAAGGAGGCAGGGAGGGGAACGGCTACACCTTC. It encodes CASSQGGREGNGYTF.

The rearrangement links TRBV5-4 to TRBJ2-7, with 7 positions matching TRBD2. The CDR3 extends over 12 amino acids. Germline CDR1 and CDR2: SGHNT and YYREEE (reference sequence). The J segment lost 6 bases and the V segment lost 3 bases, leaving 3 bases of the junction unmatched. In DNA form, the CDR3 reads TGTGCCAGCAGCTACAGGACTAGCGAGCAGTACTTC. This encodes CASSYRTSEQYF.

This chain links TRBV2 with TRBJ1-6; D unclear. This CDR3 is 15 amino acids long. V lost 4 bases to trimming and J lost 7 bases, with 14 bases between them. Germline CDR1 is SNHLY and CDR2 is FYNNEI. CDR3 protein: CASSVPMKLNSPLHF. CDR3 sequence (DNA): TGTGCCAGCAGTGTCCCGATGAAGCTAAATTCACCCCTCCACTTT.

The chain carries TRBV28 and TRBJ1-4; D ambiguous. The CDR3 has 14 amino acids. Trimming pared 4 bases from V and 7 bases from J, leaving 13 bases between. Germline values: CDR1 MDHEN, CDR2 SYDVKM. The CDR3 DNA reads TGTGCCAGCAGTTCATTCATTGAGGGTGAAAAACTGTTTTTT. This sequence encodes CASSSFIEGEKLFF.

This rearrangement joins TRBV19 to TRBJ1-2, with 7 bases that match TRBD1. Germline V CDR1 and CDR2: LNHDA, SQIVND (reference sequence). The CDR3 loop spans 17 amino acids. The junction had 14 bases not matched to a gene; V was cut back by 3 bases and J by 4 bases. Here the CDR3 reads CASSIWQGESRSYGYTF. Written as DNA, the CDR3 is TGTGCCAGTAGTATCTGGCAGGGGGAGTCGAGGAGCTATGGCTACACCTTC.

The genes are TRBV19 and TRBJ2-2, with TRBD2 matching 7 bases. The CDR3 contains 14 residues. With V trimmed by 5 bases and J by 2 bases, 2 bases remained unmatched. Germline CDR1 is LNHDA and CDR2 is SQIVND (reference sequence). The CDR3 DNA is TGTGCCAGTAGTGGGACTATTAACACCGGGGAGCTGTTTTTT. This codes for CASSGTINTGELFF.

This clone was seen once. The genes are TRBV5-1 and TRBJ1-1; D uncertain. The ends were cut back, 0 bases at V and 4 bases at J, with 10 bases in the middle. CDR1 and CDR2 (germline): SGHRS, YFSETQ. The CDR3 is made up of 14 amino acids. CDR3 bases: TGCGCCAGCAGCTTGGAGGGAGACGGCACTGAAGCTTTCTTT. Protein product: CASSLEGDGTEAFF.

The gene calls are TRBV30 and TRBJ1-5, with TRBD1 as a possible D gene (6 bases). The CDR3 sequence is 16 residues long. Trimming cost V 0 bases and J 3 bases, with 15 bases left between them. Germline V gives CDR1 GTSNPN, CDR2 SVGIG (reference sequence). The CDR3 spells CAWSVPTGLNNQPQHF. The CDR3 nucleotides are TGTGCCTGGAGTGTACCCACAGGGTTAAACAATCAGCCCCAGCATTTT.

The chain carries TRBV2 and TRBJ1-5, with TRBD1 identical over 7 bases. V shed 7 bases, J shed 7 bases, and the junction held 10 bases outside the gene matches. Germline V CDR1 and CDR2: SNHLY, FYNNEI. This CDR3 is built from 14 residues. The CDR3 sequence: CASTEQGLGQPQHF. The CDR3 nucleotides are TGTGCCAGCACCGAACAGGGGTTGGGGCAGCCCCAGCATTTT. Using reference TRBV2 and TRBJ1-5 for the parts outside the CDR3, the full variable domain is EPEVTQTPSHQVTQMGQEVILRCVPISNHLYFYWYRQILGQKVEFLVSFYNNEISEKSEIFDDQFSVERPDGSNFTLKIRSTKLEDSAMYFCASTEQGLGQPQHFGDGTRLSIL.

This clone was observed a single time. The gene calls are TRBV4-2 and TRBJ2-1; tentatively, D is TRBD1 (6 bases). CDR1 is LGHNA, CDR2 YNFKEQ, per germline. Trimming took 4 bases from V and 7 from J, leaving 8 bases between them. CDR3 size: 12 residues. Here the CDR3 DNA reads TGTGCCAGCAGCCCCCAGGGGAATGAGCAGTTCTTC. It yields the protein CASSPQGNEQFF.